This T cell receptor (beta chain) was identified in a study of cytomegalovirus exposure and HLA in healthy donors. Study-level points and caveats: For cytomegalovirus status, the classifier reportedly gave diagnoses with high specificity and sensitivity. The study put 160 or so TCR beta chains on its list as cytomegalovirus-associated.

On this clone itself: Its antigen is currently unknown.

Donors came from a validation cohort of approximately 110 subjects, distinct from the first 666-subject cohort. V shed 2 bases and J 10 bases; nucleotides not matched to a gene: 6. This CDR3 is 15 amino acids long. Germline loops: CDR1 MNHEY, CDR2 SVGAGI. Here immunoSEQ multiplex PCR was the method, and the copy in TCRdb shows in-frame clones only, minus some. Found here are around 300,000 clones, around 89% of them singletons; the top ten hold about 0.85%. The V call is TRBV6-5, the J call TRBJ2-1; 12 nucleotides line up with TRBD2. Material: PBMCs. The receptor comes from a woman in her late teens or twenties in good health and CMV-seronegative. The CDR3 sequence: CASSYRASGRAEQFF. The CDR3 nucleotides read TGTGCCAGCAGTTACAGGGCTAGCGGGAGGGCCGAGCAGTTCTTC.